The rows below give T cell receptor beta chains drawn from one sample of a study of shared clonotypes between healthy human individuals. Clones were sequenced by immunoSEQ multiplex PCR, and TCRdb holds only the in-frame ones, with some missing. The data show 2 million or so clones, about 95% seen once. The material sequenced was naive CD8+ T cells sorted from blood. The receptors were sampled from a man aged 18 to 30 in good health. The conserved cysteine and the conserved F or W are not part of the CDR3 here. Each record gives: J gene, CDR3 length, V gene, CDR3 protein.

j_gene: TRBJ2-7
len: 15
v_gene: TRBV5-4
CDR3aa: ASSPSGGRTSYGEQY

j_gene: TRBJ1-6
len: 13
v_gene: TRBV2
CDR3aa: ASSAGQGANSPLH

j_gene: TRBJ2-7
len: 10
v_gene: TRBV6-6
CDR3aa: ASTLSGGEQY

j_gene: TRBJ1-2
len: 11
v_gene: TRBV7-9
CDR3aa: ASSPTAELGYT

j_gene: TRBJ2-3
len: 13
v_gene: TRBV5-1
CDR3aa: ASSLTSGRTDTQY

j_gene: TRBJ1-2
len: 12
v_gene: TRBV9
CDR3aa: ASSRAGNNYGYT

j_gene: TRBJ1-1
len: 14
v_gene: TRBV6-6
CDR3aa: ASSYPYRGLNTEAF

j_gene: TRBJ2-3
len: 12
v_gene: TRBV4-1
CDR3aa: ASSPPGGLDTQY

j_gene: TRBJ2-1
len: 13
v_gene: TRBV2
CDR3aa: ASSDRLASYNEQF

j_gene: TRBJ2-2
len: 15
v_gene: TRBV7-6
CDR3aa: ASSLYPGGRGTGELF

j_gene: TRBJ2-2
len: 13
v_gene: TRBV4-1
CDR3aa: ASSQELGDTGELF

j_gene: TRBJ1-2
len: 12
v_gene: TRBV5-4
CDR3aa: ASSDRQGVRGYT

j_gene: TRBJ2-2
len: 12
v_gene: TRBV29-1
CDR3aa: SVVPGGYTGELF

j_gene: TRBJ2-5
len: 16
v_gene: TRBV29-1
CDR3aa: SVGGQGLAGGPQETQY

j_gene: TRBJ2-1
len: 16
v_gene: TRBV6-9
CDR3aa: ASSYSPWGIAGAYEQF

j_gene: TRBJ1-5
len: 14
v_gene: TRBV7-6
CDR3aa: ASSLAAPSSNQPQH

j_gene: TRBJ2-5
len: 12
v_gene: TRBV30
CDR3aa: AWSPTGNEETQY

j_gene: TRBJ1-2
len: 17
v_gene: TRBV9
CDR3aa: ASSVGPGRATPRGYGYT

j_gene: TRBJ2-7
len: 15
v_gene: TRBV5-1
CDR3aa: ASSWEGRETSLYEQY

j_gene: TRBJ1-1
len: 14
v_gene: TRBV27
CDR3aa: ASSLVWGGLNTEAF

j_gene: TRBJ2-3
len: 13
v_gene: TRBV15
CDR3aa: ATSKWREGQDTQY

j_gene: TRBJ2-3
len: 12
v_gene: TRBV27
CDR3aa: ASRLGGSTDTQY